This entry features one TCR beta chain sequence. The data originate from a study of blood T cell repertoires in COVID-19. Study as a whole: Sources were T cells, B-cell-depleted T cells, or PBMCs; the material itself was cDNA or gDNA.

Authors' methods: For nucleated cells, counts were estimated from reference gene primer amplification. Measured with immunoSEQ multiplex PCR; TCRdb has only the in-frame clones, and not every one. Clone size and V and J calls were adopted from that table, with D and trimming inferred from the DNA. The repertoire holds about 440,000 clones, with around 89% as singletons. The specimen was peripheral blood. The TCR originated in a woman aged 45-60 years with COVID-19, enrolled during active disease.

The CDR3 region is CASRVDRGGTEAFF. The CDR3 nucleotides are TGTGCCAGCAGAGTCGACAGGGGCGGCACTGAAGCTTTCTTT. The chain links TRBV28 to TRBJ1-1; 8 bases align to TRBD1. CDR3 length: 14 residues. In germline, CDR1 is MDHEN, CDR2 SYDVKM. J lost 4 bases, V lost 6 bases, and 7 bases had no gene match.